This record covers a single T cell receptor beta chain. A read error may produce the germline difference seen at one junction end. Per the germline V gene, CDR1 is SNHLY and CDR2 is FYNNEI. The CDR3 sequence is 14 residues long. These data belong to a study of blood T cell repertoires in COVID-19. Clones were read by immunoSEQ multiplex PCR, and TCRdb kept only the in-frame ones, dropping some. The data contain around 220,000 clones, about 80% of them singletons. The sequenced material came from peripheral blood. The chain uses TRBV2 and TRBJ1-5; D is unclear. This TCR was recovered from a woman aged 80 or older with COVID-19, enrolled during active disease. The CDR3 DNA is TGTGCCGGCAGTCTTGACATCATCAATCAGCCCCAGCATTTT. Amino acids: CAGSLDIINQPQHF.